This TCR beta chain was sequenced during a study of blood T cell repertoires in COVID-19. Study-wide background: Samples taken during acute and convalescent COVID-19 were collected in the United States, Italy and Spain.

Per the study methods: Counts of nucleated cells, estimated from reference gene primer amplification, were obtained. The data were produced by immunoSEQ multiplex PCR, yet TCRdb's version contains in-frame clones alone and is incomplete. V and J calls plus clone size are reproduced from that table; the DNA served to infer D and trimming. The sample records hundreds of thousands of clones, just over 85% being singletons. The CDR3 loop spans 15 amino acids. With V trimmed by 8 bases and J by 4 bases, 11 bases remained unmatched. Germline CDR1 reads MNHEY; CDR2 reads SVGAGI. The participants were between roughly 18 and 89 years old and came from about two dozen US areas. Two consecutive negative NP/OP PCR tests, clearance, or resolved symptoms defined Cohort 3 recovery.

The specimen was PBMCs or T cells enriched from blood (not recorded which). This receptor was identified in a man aged 30 to 45 who had recovered from COVID-19. The rearrangement joins TRBV6-5 to TRBJ2-3; 8 bases are a match to TRBD2. The CDR3 DNA sequence: TGTGCCAGCTCAACGGGAGGGCCTTACCCAGATACGCAGTATTTT. Its translation: CASSTGGPYPDTQYF.